Included here is one TCR beta chain sequence, with context. Its target is unknown. The data originate from a study of T cells in localized non-small cell lung cancer. Findings and limits, study-wide: Sequencing was restricted to one tumor region; therefore, heterogeneity remains possible. Higher T cell density in the blood was associated with longer overall survival, whereas higher adjacent-lung clonality associated with shorter survival. A median around 55 of the top 100 tumor clones appeared in adjacent lung. In uninvolved adjacent lung, T cell clonality reached its highest value, exceeding tumor.

The table came from immunoSEQ multiplex PCR; TCRdb's copy has only in-frame clones and leaves some out. The top ten clones hold roughly 9.9% of a sample with tens of thousands of clones, approximately 88% of them seen once. Losses at the gene ends were 3 bases for V and 6 bases for J; bases not matched to a gene: 9. Germline-derived CDR1 and CDR2 are LNHDA and SQIVND (reference sequence). There are 15 residues in the CDR3. This clonotype was sampled from a woman aged 35 to 70 with stage III lung adenocarcinoma. The sequences come from peripheral blood mononuclear cells, collected before any cancer treatment. The rearrangement joins TRBV19 to TRBJ1-2, with 8 bases aligning to TRBD1. For the CDR3, the DNA is TGTGCCAGTAGTATTGGACAGGGACGTTGGGATGGCTACACCTTC. Encoded protein: CASSIGQGRWDGYTF.